The rows below give T cell receptor beta chains drawn from one sample of a study of blood T cells in healthy people across ages. MiXCR was run by TCRdb on the 5' RACE reads, yielding one entry per CDR3 protein. The table has 650,000 to 900,000 distinct CDR3 sequences, approximately 67% seen once. The sequencing input was blood. The receptors come from a man younger than 45 in good health. Both conserved end residues are part of each CDR3. D genes are given only for firm matches. Some rows mark clone size as missing; the rest say once, few, many or name a class of expanded clone.

v_call	d_call	j_call	clone_size	cdr3_aa	cdr3_nt
TRBV29-1	TRBD2	TRBJ2-7	-	CSTRTSGGAYNEQYF	TGCAGCACCCGGACTAGCGGGGGGGCCTACAATGAGCAGTACTTC
TRBV28	-	TRBJ1-2	-	CASRGDLGYTF	TGTGCCAGCAGAGGGGATCTTGGCTACACCTTC
TRBV2	-	TRBJ1-1	-	CASSAGPSEAFF	TGTGCCAGCAGTGCGGGTCCGTCTGAAGCTTTCTTT
TRBV20-1	-	TRBJ2-7	-	CSAIPGQSYEQYF	TGCAGTGCTATCCCCGGACAGTCCTACGAGCAGTACTTC
TRBV5-1	-	TRBJ1-5	once	CASSLGVSGGNQPQHF	TGCGCCAGCAGCTTGGGGGTTTCGGGCGGCAATCAGCCCCAGCATTTT
TRBV7-6	TRBD1	TRBJ1-2	-	CASSPGTGLFYGYTF	TGTGCCAGCAGTCCCGGGACAGGGCTCTTCTATGGCTACACCTTC
TRBV2	-	TRBJ1-6	-	CASSEPVSPLHF	TGTGCCAGCAGTGAGCCAGTATCACCCCTCCACTTT
TRBV10-3	-	TRBJ2-1	few	CAISESAHEQFF	TGTGCCATCAGTGAGTCGGCGCATGAGCAGTTCTTC
TRBV7-2	TRBD1	TRBJ2-5	-	CASSLDLARGETQYF	TGTGCCAGCAGCTTAGACTTGGCCAGGGGGGAGACCCAGTACTTC
TRBV2	-	TRBJ2-1	-	CASSRRGGSYNEQFF	TGTGCCAGCAGTCGGAGGGGGGGCTCCTACAATGAGCAGTTCTTC
TRBV27	-	TRBJ2-3	-	CASSFLGAEADTQYF	TGTGCCAGCAGTTTCTTGGGGGCTGAGGCAGATACGCAGTATTTT
TRBV7-9	TRBD2	TRBJ2-1	-	CASSLGLAPSSYNEQFF	TGTGCCAGCAGCTTAGGACTAGCGCCAAGCTCCTACAATGAGCAGTTCTTC
TRBV5-1	-	TRBJ2-3	-	CASSLGADPAHQYF	TGCGCCAGCAGCTTGGGTGCGGACCCGGCCCACCAGTATTTT
TRBV25-1	-	TRBJ2-7	few	CASSESEGVYEQYF	TGTGCCAGCAGTGAATCAGAGGGGGTTTACGAGCAGTACTTC
TRBV15	-	TRBJ2-3	-	CATSRDPPGDTQYF	TGTGCCACCAGCAGAGACCCGCCAGGAGATACGCAGTATTTT
TRBV6-6	-	TRBJ2-1	-	CASSTPKWDEQFF	TGTGCCAGCAGTACCCCCAAATGGGATGAGCAGTTCTTC
TRBV4-1	-	TRBJ2-7	-	CASSPIRDTSYEQYF	TGCGCCAGCAGCCCTATCAGGGACACTTCCTACGAGCAGTACTTC
TRBV9	-	TRBJ1-2	-	CASSAGRCGYTF	TGTGCCAGCAGCGCAGGACGCTGTGGCTACACCTTC
TRBV21-1	-	TRBJ2-3	-	CASSNRLAEITDTQYF	TGTGCCAGCAGCAACAGACTAGCGGAGATCACAGATACGCAGTATTTT
TRBV5-1	TRBD1	TRBJ2-1	-	CASNLDRRYNEQFF	TGCGCCAGCAACTTGGACAGGCGGTACAATGAGCAGTTCTTC
TRBV27	-	TRBJ2-3	-	CASSLSRGGRREAQYF	TGTGCCAGCAGTTTATCCCGGGGCGGCCGCAGGGAGGCGCAGTATTTT
TRBV6-6	-	TRBJ2-7	-	CASSYEGTTYEQYF	TGTGCCAGCAGTTATGAGGGGACAACCTACGAGCAGTACTTC
TRBV7-2	TRBD2	TRBJ2-2	-	CASTQRGLENTGELFF	TGTGCCAGCACCCAGAGGGGACTAGAGAACACCGGGGAGCTGTTTTTT
TRBV6-6	-	TRBJ2-4	-	CASKQTGKGKNIQYF	TGTGCCAGTAAGCAAACCGGGAAGGGCAAAAACATTCAGTACTTC
TRBV5-1	-	TRBJ1-6	few	CASSLGPPGDRSPLHF	TGCGCCAGCAGCTTGGGGCCCCCAGGGGATCGATCACCCCTCCACTTT
TRBV7-2	TRBD1	TRBJ1-4	-	CASSTRQGVDEKLFF	TGTGCCAGCAGCACCCGACAGGGGGTTGATGAAAAACTGTTTTTT
TRBV5-1	-	TRBJ1-1	-	CASSTTGRANTEAFF	TGCGCCAGCAGCACTACGGGACGGGCGAACACTGAAGCTTTCTTT
TRBV4-3	-	TRBJ2-1	few	CASSQDLRYSGFYNEQFF	TGCGCCAGCAGCCAAGATTTAAGGTACTCCGGGTTCTACAATGAGCAGTTCTTC
TRBV9	-	TRBJ2-5	-	CASSETTGRQETQYF	TGTGCCAGCAGCGAGACGACAGGTCGACAAGAGACCCAGTACTTC
TRBV29-1	TRBD1	TRBJ1-2	-	CSVDRQGDYGYTF	TGCAGCGTTGATAGACAGGGGGACTATGGCTACACCTTC
TRBV5-1	-	TRBJ2-1	-	CASSLSSYIENEQFF	TGCGCCAGCAGCTTGAGCAGCTACATAGAGAATGAGCAGTTCTTC
TRBV5-1	TRBD2	TRBJ2-1	-	CASSQSGGVSWEQFF	TGCGCCAGCAGTCAGAGCGGGGGGGTCTCCTGGGAGCAGTTCTTC
TRBV5-5	TRBD1	TRBJ2-7	-	CASSHGTGYEQYF	TGTGCCAGCAGCCATGGGACAGGGTACGAGCAGTACTTC
TRBV11-2	-	TRBJ2-3	-	CASSFSPGLAISDTQYF	TGTGCCAGCAGCTTTTCTCCCGGCCTGGCTATCTCAGATACGCAGTATTTT
TRBV7-9	TRBD2	TRBJ2-3	-	CASSSRGGWDTQYF	TGTGCCAGCAGCTCCCGCGGGGGTTGGGATACGCAGTATTTT
TRBV30	TRBD1	TRBJ2-7	-	CAWVGQGGPYEQYF	TGTGCCTGGGTAGGACAGGGTGGACCGTACGAGCAGTACTTC
TRBV7-2	-	TRBJ2-5	few	CASSLAPTGKRETQYF	TGTGCCAGCAGCTTGGCCCCCACGGGTAAAAGGGAGACCCAGTACTTC
TRBV4-3	-	TRBJ2-1	many	CASSQELTGYSYNEQFF	TGCGCCAGCAGCCAAGAATTAACCGGGTACTCCTACAATGAGCAGTTCTTC
TRBV4-3	TRBD2	TRBJ2-7	-	CASSQEGLAGGHEQYF	TGCGCCAGCAGCCAAGAGGGACTAGCGGGGGGCCACGAGCAGTACTTC
TRBV11-3	TRBD2	TRBJ2-1	-	CASSPLGLASDEQFF	TGTGCCAGCAGCCCGCTGGGACTAGCTTCGGATGAGCAGTTCTTC
TRBV6-5	TRBD1	TRBJ2-7	-	CASSYAGTDISYEQYF	TGTGCCAGCAGTTACGCCGGGACAGACATTTCCTACGAGCAGTACTTC
TRBV20-1	TRBD1	TRBJ1-2	-	CSAVGQGEGDGYTF	TGCAGTGCTGTAGGACAGGGAGAGGGAGATGGCTACACCTTC
TRBV6-5	TRBD1	TRBJ2-4	-	CASSTGQTGQYF	TGTGCCAGCAGTACGGGACAGACGGGACAGTACTTC
TRBV12-3/TRBV12-4	-	TRBJ2-2	-	CASRRGYTGELFF	TGTGCCAGCAGGCGGGGATACACCGGGGAGCTGTTTTTT
TRBV29-1	TRBD1	TRBJ1-1	-	CSVPGQGATEAFF	TGCAGCGTTCCCGGGCAGGGGGCGACTGAAGCTTTCTTT
TRBV20-1	-	TRBJ2-4	-	CSAREPQIAKNIQYF	TGCAGTGCTAGAGAGCCCCAGATAGCCAAAAACATTCAGTACTTC
TRBV4-2	TRBD2	TRBJ2-3	few	CASSQFVGRGNTDTQYF	TGTGCCAGCAGCCAATTCGTTGGGCGGGGGAACACAGATACGCAGTATTTT
TRBV7-2	TRBD1	TRBJ2-5	-	CASSIRYPQGQETQYF	TGTGCCAGCAGCATTAGATATCCACAGGGGCAAGAGACCCAGTACTTC
TRBV29-1	TRBD2	TRBJ2-3	-	CSVDLAGVSDTQYF	TGCAGCGTTGATCTAGCGGGGGTCTCAGATACGCAGTATTTT
TRBV2	TRBD1	TRBJ1-2	-	CASSLTGVGSDGYTF	TGTGCCAGCAGTCTGACAGGGGTCGGGTCGGATGGCTACACCTTC
TRBV27	-	TRBJ2-1	-	CASSLWGNYNEQFF	TGTGCCAGCAGTTTATGGGGAAACTACAATGAGCAGTTCTTC
TRBV15	-	TRBJ2-1	-	CATGIRTGRDEQFF	TGTGCCACCGGGATCCGGACAGGGAGGGATGAGCAGTTCTTC
TRBV30	TRBD1	TRBJ1-1	-	CAWTLTGAEAFF	TGTGCCTGGACATTGACAGGGGCAGAAGCTTTCTTT
TRBV20-1	-	TRBJ2-3	-	CSATQHARGPTDTQYF	TGCAGTGCTACCCAACATGCTAGGGGACCGACAGATACGCAGTATTTT
TRBV5-5	-	TRBJ2-7	-	CASSLKQGSYEQYF	TGTGCCAGCAGCCTCAAACAGGGCTCCTACGAGCAGTACTTC
TRBV7-3	TRBD1	TRBJ1-1	-	CASSLSITGAYTEAFF	TGTGCCAGCAGCTTAAGCATCACAGGGGCTTACACTGAAGCTTTCTTT